These T cell receptor beta chains were read from a single sample in a study of beta chain features in type 1 diabetes. Clones were read by immunoSEQ multiplex PCR, and TCRdb kept only the in-frame ones, dropping some. The data show about 650,000 clones, roughly 12% seen once. The material sequenced was naive CD4+ T cells from blood. The receptors originated from a man aged 25 to 40 with type 1 diabetes. Each CDR3 is given without its conserved first and last residue. The D gene is left open where the match is weak.

v_gene,d_gene,j_gene,CDR3aa
TRBV5-1,TRBD2,TRBJ2-3,ASSLTGTSGPTQY
TRBV30,-,TRBJ1-4,AWSPTNEKLF
TRBV12-5,-,TRBJ1-2,ASGLGLPGLTWGGYT
TRBV11-2,-,TRBJ1-2,ASSLAGPRGGYT
TRBV4-3,-,TRBJ2-1,ASSPTGEGIRGTEQF
TRBV7-6,-,TRBJ1-6,ASSPGRATNSPLH
TRBV19,-,TRBJ2-1,ASSIGDASYNEQF
TRBV29-1,-,TRBJ2-5,SGRDRQVETQY
TRBV2,TRBD2,TRBJ2-1,ASSRTSSYNEQF
TRBV27,-,TRBJ2-4,ASSLYWQGNIQY
TRBV5-6,-,TRBJ2-3,ASSQTALLITDTQY
TRBV7-9,-,TRBJ2-5,ASSFQGRETQY
TRBV7-8,TRBD2,TRBJ2-5,ASSIAGPRAETQY
TRBV2,TRBD2,TRBJ2-1,ASSEVSGGPKAL
TRBV7-2,-,TRBJ2-5,ASSLVEKETQY
TRBV6-6,-,TRBJ2-1,ASSKGHSGNEQF
TRBV6-5,-,TRBJ2-3,ASRPGGVRTDTQY
TRBV11-1,-,TRBJ2-1,ASSLTSSSYNEQF
TRBV9,-,TRBJ2-3,ASSPIERGTPSTDTQY
TRBV4-3,-,TRBJ1-3,ASSQLQSSGNTIY
TRBV29-1,-,TRBJ2-2,SVGGPAVNGELF
TRBV19,TRBD1,TRBJ1-6,ASSTGQGTSPLH
TRBV2,-,TRBJ2-1,AGDRSSSYNEQF
TRBV14,TRBD2,TRBJ2-3,ASSLPGGGAVGTDTQY
TRBV10-3,-,TRBJ2-7,ASGAAGVYEQY
TRBV5-4,-,TRBJ1-2,ASSSFTVAGPNGYT
TRBV19,-,TRBJ2-7,ASRSGATYEQY
TRBV28,-,TRBJ2-2,ASSFAGGTGELF
TRBV30,TRBD2,TRBJ2-5,AWCLAGASQETQY
TRBV2,-,TRBJ1-5,ASRSASKPQH
TRBV7-2,-,TRBJ2-7,ASSLAAGQRFYEQY
TRBV4-1,TRBD1,TRBJ2-2,ASSPGQGPTGELF
TRBV9,-,TRBJ2-7,ASSIHPDAYEQY
TRBV7-9,TRBD1,TRBJ1-1,ASSSGTGNTEAF
TRBV6-5,-,TRBJ1-1,ASSYYSWIAAEAF
TRBV19,TRBD1,TRBJ1-1,ASSRTGTGLNTEAF
TRBV6-1,TRBD1,TRBJ2-7,ASRGQIYEQY
TRBV28,-,TRBJ1-4,ASSTTPNEKLF